This entry concerns a single T cell receptor (beta chain). The cohort comprised adults aged roughly 18 to 95 years residing in under 30 US areas. Participants had their cohort set by participant-reported clinical history. The repertoire was sequenced with immunoSEQ multiplex PCR; TCRdb's copy has only in-frame clones and lacks some. Counted here are 200,000 to 250,000 clones, 75% to 90% occurring once; the ten biggest clones make up less than 0.9%. The data originate from a study of blood T cell repertoires in COVID-19. Study-wide background: Donors in the United States, Italy and Spain gave samples during acute or convalescent COVID-19. Nucleic acid was either cDNA or gDNA, and it came from T cells, B-cell-depleted T cells, or PBMCs.

V was pared by 1 base and J by 2 bases, with 19 bases between. The CDR3 length is 18 residues. CDR1 and CDR2 (germline): SEHNR, FQNEAQ (reference sequence). The receptor was derived from a man in his fifties who had been exposed to COVID-19. Sequencing input: PBMCs or T cells enriched from blood (not recorded which). V usage is TRBV7-9 and J usage is TRBJ2-3; D ambiguous. The CDR3 loop is CASSLGWSHNLLTDTQYF. CDR3 DNA: TGTGCCAGCAGCTTAGGCTGGTCCCACAACCTCCTCACAGATACGCAGTATTTT.